The clone carrying this T cell receptor (beta chain) was seen a single time. Its target is not known. This entry belongs to a study of T cell responses to AZD1222 COVID-19 vaccine. Method: immunoSEQ multiplex PCR; TCRdb's copy keeps in-frame clones and lacks some. The sample includes about 130,000 clones, under 90% of them seen just once. Notes on the study in general: The breadth and depth of Spike-specific TCRs increased once two AZD1222 doses had been given. Seropositive AZD1222 recipients at baseline numbered only five or six. The donor group comprised mostly white British people and more females; the analysis possibly underestimated clonal diversity.

The TCR comes from an adult in good health. This specimen consisted of peripheral blood, obtained on day 0 of AZD1222 vaccination.

The CDR3 nucleotides are TGTGCCAGCTCAAGCGGGGGGTTCCAAGAGACCCAGTACTTC. Residues: CASSSGGFQETQYF. V gene TRBV7-7 combines with J gene TRBJ2-5, with TRBD2 matching 9 bases. The junction had 5 bases not matched to a gene; V was cut back by 8 bases and J by 1 base. This CDR3 is 14 amino acids long. CDR1 is SSHAT and CDR2 is FNYEAQ in the germline V gene (reference sequence).